The rows below give T cell receptor beta chains drawn from one sample of a study of neoadjuvant anti-PD-1 for oral cavity cancer. Some clones are missing from TCRdb's copy, which holds only in-frame ones; the method was immunoSEQ multiplex PCR. This table has some 40,000 clones, approximately 40% appearing once. This material consisted of tumor tissue, taken after nivolumab (anti-PD-1) treatment. The source is a person aged 35-80 years with oral cavity squamous cell carcinoma. Both conserved end residues are part of each CDR3. The order of the fields is J gene, V gene, D gene, clone size, CDR3 protein, CDR3 DNA. The D gene is left open where the match is weak. A row's size may be missing; if present it is once, few, many or a size class.

>TRBJ1-5|TRBV30|NA|few
CAWSVGGGSNQPQHF
TGTGCCTGGAGTGTCGGGGGAGGTAGCAATCAGCCCCAGCATTTT
>TRBJ2-7|TRBV7-2|NA|NA
CASSWGYEQYF
TGTGCCAGCAGCTGGGGGTACGAGCAGTACTTC
>TRBJ1-2|TRBV5-4|NA|few
CASSLVDVYGYTF
TGTGCCAGCAGCTTGGTCGACGTATATGGCTACACCTTC
>TRBJ1-1|TRBV5-4|TRBD1|NA
CASSLDRGLGTEAFF
TGTGCCAGCAGCCTGGACAGGGGGCTAGGTACTGAAGCTTTCTTT
>TRBJ2-1|TRBV7-8|TRBD2|many
CASSLEVTSGGAGSYNEQFF
TGTGCCAGCAGCTTAGAAGTGACTAGCGGGGGAGCGGGCTCCTACAATGAGCAGTTCTTC
>TRBJ2-1|TRBV9|TRBD2|NA
CASSFNLRGDEQFF
TGTGCCAGCAGCTTCAACCTACGGGGGGATGAGCAGTTCTTC
>TRBJ1-2|TRBV2|TRBD1|NA
CASSGQGRIWGYTF
TGTGCCAGCAGTGGACAGGGTCGGATTTGGGGCTACACCTTC
>TRBJ1-3|TRBV6-1|NA|NA
CASSEKGYEAGNTIYF
TGTGCCAGCAGTGAAAAGGGGTATGAGGCTGGAAACACCATATATTTT
>TRBJ2-3|TRBV2|NA|many
CASSVGAEGTDTQYF
TGTGCCAGCAGTGTTGGGGCCGAGGGGACAGATACGCAGTATTTT
>TRBJ1-4|TRBV6-9|NA|few
CASLATGEKLFF
TGTGCCAGCCTCGCGACAGGTGAAAAACTGTTTTTT
>TRBJ1-1|TRBV6-4|NA|few
CASSEGQGTEAFF
TGTGCCAGCAGTGAGGGCCAGGGAACTGAAGCTTTCTTT
>TRBJ1-6|TRBV11-2|NA|few
CASSPTGSYNSPLHF
TGTGCCAGCAGCCCCACGGGGTCCTATAATTCACCCCTCCACTTT
>TRBJ1-2|TRBV30|TRBD1|few
CAWSLTGGGYGYTF
TGTGCCTGGAGCCTAACAGGGGGCGGCTATGGCTACACCTTC
>TRBJ1-2|TRBV5-1|NA|NA
CASSLMGHPNYGYTF
TGCGCCAGCAGCTTGATGGGACACCCTAACTATGGCTACACCTTC
>TRBJ2-7|TRBV6-6|TRBD2|NA
CATHSGNSYEQYF
TGTGCCACCCATAGCGGGAACTCCTACGAGCAGTACTTC
>TRBJ1-2|TRBV19|NA|NA
CASSIERGWNYGYTF
TGTGCCAGTAGTATAGAACGGGGTTGGAACTATGGCTACACCTTC
>TRBJ1-2|TRBV7-9|NA|NA
CASSSDWNYGYTF
TGTGCCAGCAGCTCCGACTGGAACTATGGCTACACCTTC
>TRBJ1-1|TRBV20-1|NA|NA
CSAWWTEAFF
TGCAGTGCTTGGTGGACTGAAGCTTTCTTT
>TRBJ2-5|TRBV10-2|NA|NA
CASSFRRETQYF
TGCGCCAGCAGTTTTAGGAGGGAGACCCAGTACTTC
>TRBJ2-3|TRBV6-4|TRBD1|NA
CASGQGAEDTQYF
TGTGCCAGCGGACAGGGGGCGGAAGATACGCAGTATTTT
>TRBJ2-2|TRBV2|NA|NA
CASSGSGGELFF
TGTGCCAGCAGTGGTTCAGGAGGGGAGCTGTTTTTT
>TRBJ1-5|TRBV19|NA|many
CASRFGVGTQPQHF
TGTGCCAGTAGATTTGGGGTCGGGACCCAGCCCCAGCATTTT